These 11 T cell receptor beta chains came from one sample sequenced in a study of cytomegalovirus exposure and HLA in healthy donors. The PCR employed 60 Vbeta primers together with 13 Jbeta primers. Repertoires were generated with immunoSEQ multiplex PCR, while TCRdb's copy carries only in-frame clones and drops some. The repertoire holds approximately 50,000 clones, with around 85% as singletons. The sample comprised PBMCs. Receptor source: a boy between 10 and 17 years old in good health and CMV-seropositive.

The CDR3 DNA sequence: TGTGCCAGCACCGCCCTGGGCCACTATGGCTACACCTTC. Residues: CASTALGHYGYTF. The gene calls are TRBV9 and TRBJ1-2, with D uncertain. This CDR3 contains 13 residues. The V gene's germline CDR1 is SGDLS and CDR2 YYNGEE. V dropped 6 bases and J dropped 3 bases, with 12 bases sitting between them.

This clone was detected only a few times. The sample holds other DNA sequences that translate to the same CDR3. The chain links TRBV6-4 to TRBJ2-3; 11 bases are shared with TRBD2. Trimming at V came to 0 bases and at J to 4 bases, leaving 0 bases not matched to a gene. The CDR3 sequence is 15 residues long. The germline V gene has CDR1 MRHNA and CDR2 SNTAGT. CDR3 residues: CASSDSSGGADTQYF. CDR3 nucleotides: TGTGCCAGCAGTGACTCTAGCGGGGGGGCAGATACGCAGTATTTT.

The V and J genes are TRBV4-1 and TRBJ2-5; 9 bases line up with TRBD1. The junction had 8 bases not matched to a gene; V was cut back by 1 base and J by 5 bases. Germline V lookup: CDR1 MGHRA, CDR2 YSYEKL. This CDR3 spans 16 amino acids. The CDR3 DNA follows: TGCGCCAGCAGCCAAGCCGGGACAGGGAGTTGGGAGACCCAGTACTTC. Protein product: CASSQAGTGSWETQYF.

The chain combines TRBV13 with TRBJ2-6, with D hard to call. Germline V CDR1 and CDR2: PRHDT, FYEKMQ (reference sequence). CDR3 length: 16 residues. The V end was cut by 1 base, the J end by 0 bases, with 7 bases between. The CDR3 region is CASSLVRSSGANVLTF. The DNA of the CDR3 is TGTGCCAGCAGCTTAGTTCGGAGCTCTGGGGCCAACGTCCTGACTTTC.

This chain joins TRBV6-5 and TRBJ1-4; no definite D call. V lost 1 base and J lost 7, with 16 bases in between. Germline lookup yields CDR1 MNHEY and CDR2 SVGAGI. CDR3 length: 16 amino acids. DNA of the CDR3: TGTGCCAGCAGTTACTTCCAGGAGGTATCGAGTGAAAAACTGTTTTTT. This codes for CASSYFQEVSSEKLFF.

The chain couples TRBV19 to TRBJ1-2; D is uncertain. Germline assignment: CDR1 LNHDA and CDR2 SQIVND (reference sequence). With 3 bases removed from V and 6 bases from J, the gap between germline ends came to 20 bases. The length of the CDR3 is 16 residues. In nucleotides, the CDR3 is TGTGCCAGTAGTATCGACGCTTGGCGGTCCCGAGATGGCTACACCTTC. Translated: CASSIDAWRSRDGYTF.

V usage is TRBV5-1 and J usage is TRBJ1-5, with a weak D call TRBD1 (6 bases). Looked up from germline, CDR1 is SGHRS and CDR2 is YFSETQ. The CDR3 is 13 residues long. Deletions cut 2 bases from V and 9 bases from J, with 12 bases between. The CDR3 DNA follows: TGCGCCAGCAGCTTAAACAGGGCATCGCCCCAGCATTTT. Translating it yields CASSLNRASPQHF.

The chain combines TRBV6-4 with TRBJ2-3; TRBD2 matches 8 bases. The junction had 7 bases not matched to a gene; V was cut back by 6 bases and J by 2 bases. The CDR3 runs 15 residues. Per germline, CDR1 MRHNA and CDR2 SNTAGT. The CDR3 coding sequence is TGTGCCAGCAGCGCCGGGGGGGGGACCACAGATACGCAGTATTTT. It specifies CASSAGGGTTDTQYF.

The chain has TRBV27 and TRBJ2-7; 12 bases map to TRBD1. V lost 7 bases to trimming and J lost 7 bases; unmatched junction nucleotides: 11. The germline CDR1 and CDR2 sequences are MNHEY and SMNVEV (reference sequence). The CDR3 is made up of 15 amino acids. CDR3 in amino acids: CASMVGTGGLSEQYF. The CDR3 nucleotides read TGTGCCAGCATGGTCGGGACAGGGGGCCTAAGTGAGCAGTACTTC.

The chain couples TRBV18 to TRBJ1-5; TRBD1 aligns across 7 bases. Germline-derived CDR1 and CDR2 are KGHSH and LQKENI. J was trimmed by 0 bases and V by 4 bases; bases with no gene match: 3. The CDR3 is 15 residues long. For the CDR3, the DNA is TGTGCCAGCTCACTGGGACAGCATAGCAATCAGCCCCAGCATTTT. Its translation is CASSLGQHSNQPQHF.

The chain uses TRBV10-3 and TRBJ1-2, with 10 positions matching TRBD1. The CDR3 sequence is 13 residues long. Germline trimming cut 7 bases from V and 3 bases from J; bases unmatched to any gene: 2. CDR1 is ENHRY, CDR2 SYGVKD, per germline. CDR3 in DNA: TGTGCCATCACCGGACAGGGGGACTATGGCTACACCTTC. It codes for CAITGQGDYGYTF.